The TCR beta chain described here comes from a study of blood T cells in healthy people across ages. Study-wide points: More naive CD4+ cells and higher diversity marked long-lived donors relative to aged donors. Bulk PBMC profiling left naive and antigen-experienced comparisons inconclusive.

The authors ran a second PCR of 7 to 11 cycles using a sample-barcoded 5' primer and a J-beta primer mix. TCRdb reprocessed the 5' RACE reads with MiXCR, giving one entry per CDR3 protein. The sample holds roughly 1,700,000 distinct CDR3 sequences, roughly 30% seen once. The CDR3 covers 13 residues. Germline V lookup: CDR1 LGHDT, CDR2 YNNKEL (reference sequence). V was pared by 2 bases and J by 10 bases, with 14 bases between. PBMCs were isolated at a quantity of at least 6 million per sample. The authors extracted at least 5 micrograms of total RNA per sample. This clonotype was observed a few times. The antigen is undetermined.

This chain joins TRBV3-1 and TRBJ1-2, with D possibly being TRBD1 (5 bases). This TCR was sampled from a woman aged 25-40 years in good health. The specimen sequenced was blood. The CDR3 DNA follows: TGTGCCAGCAGCCAACGGGGCGCATCTGACTACACCTTC. Translating gives CASSQRGASDYTF.